Presented here are 9 T cell receptor beta chains from one specimen sequenced in a study of lymphopenia after photon versus proton radiotherapy. Sequencing used immunoSEQ multiplex PCR; TCRdb keeps in-frame clones, though not all of them. The table has about 12,000 clones, roughly 90% seen once. The sequencing used peripheral blood, collected from a patient treated with photon-based radiotherapy. These receptors were obtained from a man in his sixties with pancreatic cancer.

The V gene is TRBV5-4, the J gene TRBJ1-4; a weak D match, TRBD1 (5 bases). Germline V gene sequence: CDR1 SGHNT, CDR2 YYREEE (reference sequence). V lost 7 bases to trimming and J lost 5 bases, with 18 bases between them. This CDR3 is 15 amino acids long. CDR3 sequence (DNA): TGTGCCAGCGGACGGGGGGGAGGCAGGAATGAAAAACTGTTTTTT. It specifies CASGRGGGRNEKLFF.

The chain carries TRBV6-1 and TRBJ2-5; 9 bases are shared with TRBD2. In germline, CDR1 is MNHNS, CDR2 SASEGT. The CDR3 spans 15 residues. V lost 3 bases and J lost 5; bases outside the gene matches: 7. The CDR3 DNA is TGTGCCAGCAGTGACGGCGGGGGGGCCGGGGAGACCCAGTACTTC. This sequence encodes CASSDGGGAGETQYF.

In its sample, this clone was seen once. This CDR3 reads CATREYAATPYTGELFF. CDR3 in DNA: TGCGCCACCAGAGAGTACGCGGCGACACCCTACACCGGGGAGCTGTTTTTT. The rearrangement uses TRBV10-2 and TRBJ2-2; D unclear. Germline V gives CDR1 WSHSY, CDR2 SAAADI. With 10 bases removed from V and 3 bases from J, the gap between germline ends came to 24 bases. CDR3 length equals 17 residues.

The J gene is TRBJ1-2, the V gene TRBV7-8, with 12 bases aligning to TRBD1. V shed 5 bases, J shed 7 bases, and the junction held 14 bases outside the gene matches. The CDR3 spans 17 residues. Germline lookup yields CDR1 SGHVS and CDR2 FQNEAQ. In DNA, the CDR3 is TGTGCCAGCAGCCCAGAGCCGGGACAGGGGGCGCTAGGTGGCTACACCTTC. Its translation is CASSPEPGQGALGGYTF.

This clone appeared a few times. The chain links TRBV14 to TRBJ2-7; D may be TRBD1 (5 bases). Per the germline V gene, CDR1 is SGHDN and CDR2 is FVKESK. The CDR3 has 13 residues. V was shortened by 8 bases and J by 3 bases, with 14 bases between the two germline ends. CDR3 sequence reads: CASSVWGRYEQYF. The CDR3 DNA reads TGTGCCAGCTCGGTTTGGGGCCGCTACGAGCAGTACTTC.

The V gene is TRBV4-2, the J gene TRBJ1-4; 7 positions agree with TRBD1. Germline assignment: CDR1 LGHNA and CDR2 YNFKEQ. The CDR3 runs to 17 residues. With V trimmed by 0 bases and J by 6 bases, 10 bases remained unmatched. CDR3: CASSQEQPGQLYEKLFF. The CDR3 DNA is TGTGCCAGCAGCCAAGAGCAACCGGGACAGTTGTATGAAAAACTGTTTTTT.

This clone was recorded a few times. V and J are TRBV5-6 and TRBJ1-1; the D gene is possibly TRBD1 (6 bases). This CDR3 spans 15 amino acids. V gave up 2 bases and J gave up 1 base, with 12 bases separating them. Per the germline V gene, CDR1 is SGHDT and CDR2 is YYEEEE. The CDR3 here is CASSFPGHQNTEAFF. In DNA, the CDR3 is TGTGCCAGCAGCTTCCCGGGACACCAGAACACTGAAGCTTTCTTT.

The table lists this clone with a few counts. The chain joins TRBV2 to TRBJ1-5; no definite D call. CDR3 length: 13 amino acids. Germline CDR1 is SNHLY and CDR2 is FYNNEI. Deletions cut 9 bases from V and 7 bases from J, with 16 bases between. The CDR3 loop reads CASGDTGEQPQHF. The CDR3 DNA sequence: TGTGCCAGTGGAGATACGGGAGAACAGCCCCAGCATTTT.

The chain couples TRBV9 to TRBJ2-2; TRBD2 matches at 8 bases. The CDR3 runs 15 residues. From germline, CDR1 is SGDLS and CDR2 YYNGEE. The trim removed 5 bases at V and 5 bases at J, leaving 8 bases unmatched. The CDR3 reads CASSVPGGGTGELFF. The CDR3 bases are TGTGCCAGCAGTGTCCCCGGGGGGGGGACCGGGGAGCTGTTTTTT.